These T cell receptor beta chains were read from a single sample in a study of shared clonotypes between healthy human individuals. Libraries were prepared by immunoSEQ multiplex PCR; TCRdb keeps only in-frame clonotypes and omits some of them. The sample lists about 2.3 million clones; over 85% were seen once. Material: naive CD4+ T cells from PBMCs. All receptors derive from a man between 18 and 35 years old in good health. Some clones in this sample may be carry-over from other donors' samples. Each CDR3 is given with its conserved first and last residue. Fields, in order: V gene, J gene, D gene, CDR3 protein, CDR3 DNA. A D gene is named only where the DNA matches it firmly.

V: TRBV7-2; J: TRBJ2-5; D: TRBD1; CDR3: CASSSPSRGTGGRETQYF; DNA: TGTGCCAGCAGCTCTCCGTCCCGAGGAACAGGGGGCCGGGAGACCCAGTACTTC
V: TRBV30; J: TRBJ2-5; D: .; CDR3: CAWEPQSGGETQYF; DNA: TGTGCCTGGGAGCCCCAAAGCGGTGGAGAGACCCAGTACTTC
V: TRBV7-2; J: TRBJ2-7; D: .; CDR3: CASSQRAPTYEQYF; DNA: TGTGCCAGCAGCCAAAGAGCGCCTACCTACGAGCAGTACTTC
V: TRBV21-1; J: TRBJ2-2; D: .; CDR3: CASSAPHRGGDAGELFF; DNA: TGTGCCAGCAGCGCCCCACACCGGGGGGGCGACGCCGGGGAGCTGTTTTTT
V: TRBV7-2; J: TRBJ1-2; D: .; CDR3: CASSSGGGYTF; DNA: TGTGCCAGCAGCTCAGGAGGTGGCTACACCTTC
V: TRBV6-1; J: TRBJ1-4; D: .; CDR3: CASSPRDLGEKLFF; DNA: TGTGCCAGCAGCCCTCGGGACCTAGGGGAAAAACTGTTTTTT
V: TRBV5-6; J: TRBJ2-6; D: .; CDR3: CASSPTGVGANVLTF; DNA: TGTGCCAGCAGCCCAACCGGGGTCGGGGCCAACGTCCTGACTTTC
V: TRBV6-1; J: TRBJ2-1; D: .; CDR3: CASSGRTAATYNEQFF; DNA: TGTGCCAGCAGTGGTCGGACTGCCGCGACCTACAATGAGCAGTTCTTC
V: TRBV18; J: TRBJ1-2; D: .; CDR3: CASSPPSTWGGYTF; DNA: TGTGCCAGCTCACCACCTTCAACCTGGGGTGGCTACACCTTC
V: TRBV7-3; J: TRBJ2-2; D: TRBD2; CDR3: CASSLTFSGRFNTGELFF; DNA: TGTGCCAGCAGCTTAACGTTTAGCGGGAGATTCAACACCGGGGAGCTGTTTTTT
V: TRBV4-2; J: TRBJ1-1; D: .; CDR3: CASSQGIGGNKYTEAFF; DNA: TGTGCCAGCAGTCAAGGTATAGGGGGTAACAAGTACACTGAAGCTTTCTTT